The following is a TCR beta chain sequence with its context. V lost 1 base to trimming and J lost 4 bases, with 22 bases between them. The germline V gene encodes CDR1 SGDLS and CDR2 YYNGEE. The CDR3 length is 18 residues. This entry comes from a study of blood T cell repertoires in COVID-19. Measured with immunoSEQ multiplex PCR; TCRdb has only the in-frame clones, and not every one. The table lists approximately 51,000 clones, approximately 90% of them singletons, with about 4.7% in the top ten. V is TRBV9 and J is TRBJ2-3; tentatively, D is TRBD1 (5 bases). The clonotype originates from a man in his forties with active COVID-19. The material sequenced was peripheral blood. DNA of the CDR3: TGTGCCAGCAGCGTAACTGGGGAAGGGGTTTTGGACCCAGATACGCAGTATTTT. It yields the protein CASSVTGEGVLDPDTQYF.